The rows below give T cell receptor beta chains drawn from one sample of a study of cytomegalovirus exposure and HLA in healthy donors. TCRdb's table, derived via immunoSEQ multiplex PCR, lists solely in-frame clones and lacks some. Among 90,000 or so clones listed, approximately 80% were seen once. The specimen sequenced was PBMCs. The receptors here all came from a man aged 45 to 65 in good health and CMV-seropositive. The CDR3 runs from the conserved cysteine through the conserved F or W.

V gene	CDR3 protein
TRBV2	CASRRNGYTF
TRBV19	CASSIGTGGNFGNQPQHF
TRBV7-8	CASSKGVHRVYQPQHF
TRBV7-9	CASSPTGQMNTEAFF
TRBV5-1	CASSYGVAGGPNEQFF
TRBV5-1	CASSMTGQETQYF
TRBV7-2	CASSFLGTGAGNYGYTF
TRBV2	CASVLGSAGGYTF
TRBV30	CAWGPTGVSTEAFF
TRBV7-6	CASSPGQGLHNEQFF
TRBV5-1	CASRDTLNTEAFF
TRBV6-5	CASSYRGLDSYGYTF
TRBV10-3	CAISDLISGAPEQFF
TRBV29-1	CSVEDVGVRTDTQYF
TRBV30	CAWSVTLGNQPQHF
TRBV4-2	CASSQVLAGCPLF
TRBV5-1	CASSPDRGLTYEQYF
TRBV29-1	CSVAGQNYGYTF
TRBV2	CASSPGLETQYF
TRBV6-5	CASSSTGDTQYF
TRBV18	CASSPGAGGQNEQYF
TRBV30	CAWRTGGITRELFF
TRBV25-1	CASRQGPDEKLFF
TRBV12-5	CASGPPWGGAAYNEQFF
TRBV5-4	CASSLTGGVGTEAFF
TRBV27	CASSSSSYEQYF
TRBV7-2	CASSLLTAGNQPQHF
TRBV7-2	CASSQRGGYEQYF
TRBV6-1	CAISRDREDTEAFF
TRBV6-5	CASPSLAESYEQYF
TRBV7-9	CASTDSGGYTEAFF
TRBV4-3	CASSTRLANEQYF
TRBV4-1	CASSQGQGARGNIQYF
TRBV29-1	CSVDSGDLYGYTF
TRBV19	CASSTTGGNQPQHF
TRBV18	CASSPSRSGQYF
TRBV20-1	CSAEILHTQYF
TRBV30	CAWTMDRGVDGYTF
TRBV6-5	CASSLLAGGDEQFF
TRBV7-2	CASSLDSGSIDEQYF
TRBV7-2	CASSLDRHNEQFF
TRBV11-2	CASSRVKQFF
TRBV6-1	CASSVGGEAETQYF
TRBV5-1	CASSQRAGNYEQYF
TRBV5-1	CASSLDSEKLFF
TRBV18	CASSPGQGPYNEQFF
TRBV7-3	CASSFLAGGPYEQYF